This TCR beta chain was retrieved from a study of cytomegalovirus exposure and HLA in healthy donors. On the study more broadly: Of the donors genotyped, several hundred in all, 81% fell in the Caucasian-associated ancestry cluster. Overall study results and limits: Cytomegalovirus association was assigned to approximately 160 TCR beta chains.

In the case of this clone: Its specificity is not known.

Primers for the PCR totalled 60 Vbeta and 13 Jbeta. Clones were sequenced by immunoSEQ multiplex PCR, and TCRdb holds only the in-frame ones, with some missing. The sample lists roughly 80,000 clones; approximately 57% were seen once. The sequence derives from a man in his thirties or forties in good health and CMV-seropositive. Sequencing was performed on PBMCs.

CDR3 nucleotides: TGTGCCAGCGCTAATAGCGGGAGTGGAAGGACCCAGTACTTC. This translates into CASANSGSGRTQYF. The chain links TRBV19 to TRBJ2-5; TRBD2 matches at 9 bases. The CDR3 contains 14 residues. With 9 bases clipped from V and 7 bases from J, the junction kept 12 bases outside the gene matches. From germline, CDR1 is LNHDA and CDR2 SQIVND (reference sequence).